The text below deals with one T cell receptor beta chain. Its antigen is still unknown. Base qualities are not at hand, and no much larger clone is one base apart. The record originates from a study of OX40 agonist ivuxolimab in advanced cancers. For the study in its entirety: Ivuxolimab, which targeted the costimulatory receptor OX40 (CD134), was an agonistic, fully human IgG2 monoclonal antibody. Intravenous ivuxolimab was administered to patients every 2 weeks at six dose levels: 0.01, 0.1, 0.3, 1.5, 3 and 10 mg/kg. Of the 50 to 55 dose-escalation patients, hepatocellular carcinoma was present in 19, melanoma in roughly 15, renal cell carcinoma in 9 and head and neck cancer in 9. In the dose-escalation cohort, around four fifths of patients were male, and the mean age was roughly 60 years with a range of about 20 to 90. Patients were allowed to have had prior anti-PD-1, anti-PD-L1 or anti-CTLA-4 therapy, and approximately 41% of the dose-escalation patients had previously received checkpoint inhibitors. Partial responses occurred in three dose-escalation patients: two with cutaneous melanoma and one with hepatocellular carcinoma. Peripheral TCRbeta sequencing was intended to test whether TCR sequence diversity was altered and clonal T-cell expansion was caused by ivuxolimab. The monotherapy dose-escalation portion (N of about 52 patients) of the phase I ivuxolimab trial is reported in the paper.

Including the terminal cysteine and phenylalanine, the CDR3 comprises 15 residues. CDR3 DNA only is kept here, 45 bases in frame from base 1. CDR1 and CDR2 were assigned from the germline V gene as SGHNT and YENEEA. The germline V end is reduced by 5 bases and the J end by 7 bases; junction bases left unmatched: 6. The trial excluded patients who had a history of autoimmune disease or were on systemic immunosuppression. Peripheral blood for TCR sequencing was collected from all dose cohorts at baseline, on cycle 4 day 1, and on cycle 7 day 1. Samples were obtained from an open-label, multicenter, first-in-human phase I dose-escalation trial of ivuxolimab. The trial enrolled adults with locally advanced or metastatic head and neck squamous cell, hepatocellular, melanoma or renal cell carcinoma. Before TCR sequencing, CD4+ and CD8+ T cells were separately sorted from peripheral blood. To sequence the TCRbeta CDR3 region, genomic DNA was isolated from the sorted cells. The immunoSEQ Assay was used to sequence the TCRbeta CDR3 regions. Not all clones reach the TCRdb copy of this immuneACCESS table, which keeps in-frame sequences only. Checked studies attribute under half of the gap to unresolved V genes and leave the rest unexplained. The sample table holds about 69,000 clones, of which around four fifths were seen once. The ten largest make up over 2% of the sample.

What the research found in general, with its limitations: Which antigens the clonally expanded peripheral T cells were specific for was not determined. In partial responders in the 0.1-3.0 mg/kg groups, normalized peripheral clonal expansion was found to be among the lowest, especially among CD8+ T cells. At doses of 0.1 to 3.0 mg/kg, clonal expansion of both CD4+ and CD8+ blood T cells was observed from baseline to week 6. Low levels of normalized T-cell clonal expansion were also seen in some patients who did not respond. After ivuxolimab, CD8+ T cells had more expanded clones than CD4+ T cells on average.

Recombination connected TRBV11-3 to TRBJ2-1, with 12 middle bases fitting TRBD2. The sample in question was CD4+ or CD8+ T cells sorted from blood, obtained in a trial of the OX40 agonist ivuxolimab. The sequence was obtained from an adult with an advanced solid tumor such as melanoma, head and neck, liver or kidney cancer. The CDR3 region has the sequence CASSPGLAGNNEQFF. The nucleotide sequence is TGTGCCAGCAGCCCAGGACTAGCGGGAAATAATGAGCAGTTCTTC.